This TCR beta chain came from a study of cytomegalovirus exposure and HLA in healthy donors (dated by TCRdb to the late 2010s). Looking at the study overall: An earlier analysis of several hundred of the donors reported 276 Gb of sequence data and 95 million to 130 million unique TCR beta sequences obtained from about 200 million T cells. Approximately 300 gigabases of sequencing data and 80 million or so unique TCR sequences were included in an early release covering around 650 HLA-typed donors. Of the roughly 430 genotyped donors, approximately 82% fell in the genetic ancestry cluster associated with self-reported Caucasian donors. The study aimed to test whether signatures of past pathogen exposure could be identified by cataloging public T cell receptors. The T cell repertoires of 666 subjects were profiled by immunosequencing and related to cytomegalovirus serostatus. In addition to the first cohort of roughly 700 subjects, a separate validation cohort of approximately 120 different subjects was used. High-throughput TCR immunosequencing, statistical association of individual TCRs with disease status, and machine learning were combined to predict cytomegalovirus infection status. To study patterns of TCR occurrence, a later analysis re-analyzed previously published TCR beta repertoires from just over 650 donors and added high-resolution HLA genotyping. The later analysis used no new phenotypic data to find candidate immune exposures, relying instead on TCR beta sequences and their occurrence across donors. To decide whether each TCR beta V gene segment behaved as functional or pseudogenic, an earlier analysis of nearly 600 of the donors relied on high-throughput TCR beta sequencing. Alongside the repertoire data, information on donor age, sex, ethnicity and CMV serostatus was compiled. A later genetic analysis took genome-wide SNP genotypes for about 65% of the 666 donors and used that subset as a discovery cohort. Every discovery cohort repertoire had been produced on one sequencing platform. Class I and class II HLA loci were covered by the typing at four-digit resolution. The number of typed donors differed by locus: about 620-630 for A, B, C, DRB1 and DQB1; some 540 for DQA1; some 590 for DPA1; and about 450 for DPB1. Because of strong linkage in the cohort, five DR-DQ haplotypes were treated as single units for association and clustering. On average, 235,054 unique TCR beta nucleotide sequences were sequenced per donor among fewer than 500 genotyped donors of the cohort, with roughly 18% of those sequences being non-productive. Summary of the overall study and its limitations: Most CMV-associated TCR beta chains appeared to be HLA-restricted in a later analysis, and the HLA associations seemed to be driven largely by CMV exposure. Linkage disequilibrium might explain the correlated functional status among segregating V segments, but an unknown experimental factor could not be excluded. For the cohort, immune exposure information was limited to CMV serostatus. A later genetic analysis associated a missense DCLRE1C variant with V-gene and J-gene trimming of TCR beta chains, and an independent cohort replicated the association. The earlier analysis of around 600 of the donors excluded about 16 rarely observed V segments, including chromosome 9 orphons, because counts were too low. A few of the identified cytomegalovirus-associated TCR beta chains were confirmed in vitro to be specific for cytomegalovirus antigens. A cluster of highly shared sequence variants was judged likely to represent a technical artifact of the sequencing pipeline. Broadly in line with IMGT annotations, most TCR beta V segments showed up in productive rearrangements about 87% or about 30% of the time in an earlier analysis of several hundred of the donors. In a later genetic analysis, fewer N-insertions in productive TCRs were reported among donors in an Asian-associated ancestry cluster than the roughly 710-donor mean. Across donors, most TCR sequences were observed very rarely, whereas some public TCRs were present in many individuals. Several of the top co-occurrence clusters appeared to be linked to parvovirus B19, influenza, CMV and Epstein-Barr virus, according to a later analysis. At a false discovery rate of 0.05, a later analysis linked about 17,000 TCR beta sequences to specific HLA alleles. Compared with equally common non-associated chains, HLA-associated TCR beta chains in a later analysis were more clonally expanded and had lower generation probabilities. The authors suggested that the approach could potentially be extended to other disease states and immunological phenotypes. Strong co-occurrence of HLA alleles, especially DR and DQ, made assigning TCR associations to individual alleles difficult. A total of some 180 TCR beta chains were listed by the study as associated with cytomegalovirus. A further reported finding was that TCR beta sequences accurately predicted the HLA-A and HLA-B alleles for most subjects in the first cohort. Sequencing depth was assumed to be roughly uniform across donors in the presence/absence analyses, though that assumption may not hold. According to a later analysis, TCR association rates differed among HLA loci, with DRB1 alleles showing the most associated TCRs and HLA-C alleles showing the fewest. The 87-base-pair reads could not distinguish some IMGT-functional V segments, including TRBV6-2 and TRBV6-3, so those segments were excluded. In both the original and validation cohorts, the classifier was reported to diagnose cytomegalovirus status with high specificity and sensitivity. Because HLA typing was unavailable for some donors at each locus, only the typed subset was used in association tests. This cohort had only TCR beta chains sequenced, and the lack of alpha or paired-chain data limited which features could be detected.

The CDR1 and CDR2 encoded by the germline V gene are SGDLS and YYNGEE. The CDR3, cysteine through phenylalanine, is 15 amino acids long. Left in the record is the CDR3 DNA by itself, 45 bases read in frame from the first base. Germline trimming: 3 bases from V, 4 bases from J; junction bases outside gene matches: 5. On this clone: Its antigen remains unidentified. The sample holds no much larger clone one base away, and base qualities are not on file.

The cohort was made up of 650 to 700 healthy bone marrow donors. All cohort members were sampled while nominally healthy, although unrecorded immune exposures were likely present. The donor was CMV seropositive and was included in the group of 290 or so seropositive cohort members. Every donor gave a peripheral blood sample, and the peripheral blood mononuclear cells from that sample were used for TCR beta sequencing. Genomic DNA extraction from the blood cell samples was performed with the Qiagen DNeasy Blood Extraction Kit. The method behind the library was the immunoSEQ multiplex PCR assay. For the multiplex PCR, a mixture combining 60 forward primers for TCR Vbeta segments and 13 reverse primers for TCR Jbeta segments was used. The CDR3 region of rearranged TCR beta genes was amplified from genomic DNA with a multiplex PCR assay. Amplified TCR beta libraries were sequenced as 87-base-pair reads on the Illumina HiSeq System. Processing in the source paper ran as follows. A later analysis tallied 75 million to 95 million unique TCR beta chains across the 660 or so repertoires, and approximately 12 million of those chains were shared by two or more donors. Raw reads were error-corrected and collapsed into unique sequences by a nearest-neighbor algorithm in which closely related sequences were merged to remove PCR and sequencing errors. Alignment of CDR3 sequences to IMGT reference sequences was used to assign V, D and J gene segments. For a sequence to be retained, a match of at least six nucleotides was required to both a V gene segment and a J gene segment. Rearrangements were called productive when the CDR3 lacked stop codons and stayed in frame with V and J; all others were non-productive. CDR3 was defined according to IMGT convention as the region running from the second conserved V-encoded cysteine to the conserved J-encoded phenylalanine. In an earlier analysis of around 600 of the donors, sequences lacking an unambiguous match to a single V gene segment were excluded. In an earlier analysis of approximately 560 of the donors, a V segment was called functional when productive rearrangements were above 56.7%, and segregating when the standard deviation between donors exceeded 5%. A statistical classification framework was built to diagnose cytomegalovirus status from the catalog of TCR beta chain sequences. V and J gene assignment, in a later analysis, came from comparing TCR nucleotide sequences with IMGT/GENE-DB human TR gene sequences. A later analysis assigned CDR3 sequences and most-parsimonious VDJ recombination scenarios with the TCRdist pipeline. In a later analysis, each TCR beta chain was defined by its CDR3 amino acid sequence together with its V-gene family, and reads without a unique V-gene family were excluded. A later analysis removed several hundred highly shared, low-generation-probability nucleotide sequences to deal with suspected cross-contamination and a sequencing artifact. For each public chain, a later analysis derived a clonal expansion index from normalized ranks of inferred template counts within each repertoire. In a later analysis, generation probabilities were computed using a VDJ recombination model fitted to out-of-frame rearrangements, and the results were checked against IGoR. In a later analysis, TCR-TCR, TCR-HLA and TCR-CMV co-occurrence was scored with hypergeometric tests, and a repertoire-size bias correction was applied to TCR pairs. In a later analysis, false discovery rates were estimated by permuting HLA or CMV assignments 20 times. A later analysis grouped co-occurring TCRs with DBSCAN, adding TCRdist sequence similarity when clustering within HLA-allele-positive subsets. Repertoires with fewer than 30,000 or more than 120,000 public chains, plus five repertoires with anomalous nucleotide sharing, were excluded from co-occurrence clustering. TCRdb provides this immuneACCESS table in a form limited to in-frame rearrangements. Some clones are lacking; in checked studies, under half of them reflect an unresolved V gene, and why the rest are absent is not known. V and J calls and clone size are given by that table; D and trimming were obtained from the DNA. This sample gives 160,000 or so clones in total; 60% to 80% of them show up just once. The top ten clones comprise about 6.4% of the sample.

The sequence was collected from a middle-aged man in good health and CMV-seropositive. The sequencing sample was made of PBMCs. This chain is built from TRBV9 and TRBJ2-7, and TRBD2 aligns with 12 junction nucleotides. The CDR3 region: CASSGWGTSGYEQYF. The sequence in DNA is TGTGCCAGCAGCGGATGGGGGACTAGCGGGTACGAGCAGTACTTC.